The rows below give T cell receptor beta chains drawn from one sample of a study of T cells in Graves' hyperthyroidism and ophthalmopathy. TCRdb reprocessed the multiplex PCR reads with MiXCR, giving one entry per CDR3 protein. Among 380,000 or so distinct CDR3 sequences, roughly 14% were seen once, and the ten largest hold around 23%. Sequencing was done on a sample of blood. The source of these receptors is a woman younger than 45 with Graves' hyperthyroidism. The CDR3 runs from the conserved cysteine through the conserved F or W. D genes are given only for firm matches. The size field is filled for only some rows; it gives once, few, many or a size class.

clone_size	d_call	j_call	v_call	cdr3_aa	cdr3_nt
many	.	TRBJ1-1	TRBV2	CALPGGGATEAFF	TGTGCCTTACCCGGCGGGGGAGCCACTGAAGCTTTCTTT
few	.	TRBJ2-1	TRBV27	CASSLWSPYNEQFF	TGTGCCAGCAGTTTATGGAGCCCCTACAATGAGCAGTTCTTC
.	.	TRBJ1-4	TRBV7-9	CASSFAGSNEKLFF	TGTGCCAGCAGCTTTGCAGGGAGTAATGAAAAACTGTTTTTT
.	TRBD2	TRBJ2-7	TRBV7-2	CASSLTPFSSGSGNEQYF	TGTGCCAGCAGCTTAACCCCCTTCTCTAGCGGGAGCGGCAACGAGCAGTACTTC
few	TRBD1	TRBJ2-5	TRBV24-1	CATSDRTGGSLETQYF	TGTGCCACCAGTGACCGGACAGGGGGGTCCTTAGAGACCCAGTACTTC
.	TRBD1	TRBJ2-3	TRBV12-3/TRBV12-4	CASSQRQGIDTQYF	TGTGCCAGCAGTCAACGACAGGGAATAGATACGCAGTATTTT
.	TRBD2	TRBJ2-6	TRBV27	CASSFSGESSGANVLTF	TGTGCCAGCAGTTTTAGCGGGGAAAGCTCTGGGGCCAACGTCCTGACTTTC
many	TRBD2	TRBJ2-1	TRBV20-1	CSARIVAGGPNPNEQFF	TGCAGTGCTAGAATCGTAGCGGGAGGACCGAATCCCAATGAGCAGTTCTTC
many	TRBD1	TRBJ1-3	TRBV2	CASRRTGVSGNTIYF	TGTGCCAGCAGACGAACAGGGGTCTCTGGAAACACCATATATTTT
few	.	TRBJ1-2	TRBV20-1	CSAHPQSNYGYTF	TGCAGTGCCCACCCCCAGTCGAACTATGGCTACACCTTC
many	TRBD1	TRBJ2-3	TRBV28	CASSTRDRAGTDTQYF	TGTGCCAGCAGCACCCGGGACAGGGCAGGGACAGATACGCAGTATTTT
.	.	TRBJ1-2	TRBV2	CVSGTLSYGYTF	TGCGTTTCCGGGACACTTAGCTATGGCTACACCTTC
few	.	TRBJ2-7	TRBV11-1	CASSLVGELSYEQYF	TGTGCCAGCAGCTTAGTCGGGGAGCTCTCCTACGAGCAGTACTTC
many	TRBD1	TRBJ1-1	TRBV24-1	CATSDSRQGDGTEAFF	TGTGCCACCAGTGACTCCCGACAGGGGGATGGGACTGAAGCTTTCTTT
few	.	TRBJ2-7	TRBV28	CAIEGGASSYEQYF	TGTGCCATCGAAGGAGGGGCTTCCTCCTACGAGCAGTACTTC
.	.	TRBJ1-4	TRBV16	CASSQSWTANEKLFF	TGTGCCAGCAGCCAATCCTGGACAGCTAATGAAAAACTGTTTTTT
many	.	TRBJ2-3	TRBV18	CASSPLHGGTDTQYF	TGTGCCAGCTCACCGCTCCATGGGGGCACAGATACGCAGTATTTT
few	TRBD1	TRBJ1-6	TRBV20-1	CSARGRGNSPLHF	TGCAGTGCTCGAGGCAGGGGGAATTCACCCCTCCACTTT
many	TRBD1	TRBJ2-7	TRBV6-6	CASSYGRGISYEQYF	TGTGCCAGCAGTTACGGCAGGGGGATATCCTACGAGCAGTACTTC
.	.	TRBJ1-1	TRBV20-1	CSARDPSAGTEAFF	TGCAGTGCTAGAGATCCCTCCGCGGGCACTGAAGCTTTCTTT
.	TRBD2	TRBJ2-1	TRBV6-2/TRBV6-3	CASSYELAGYNEQFF	TGTGCCAGCAGTTACGAACTAGCGGGTTACAATGAGCAGTTCTTC
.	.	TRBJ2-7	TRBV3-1	CASSRPGEQYF	TGTGCCAGCAGCCGACCCGGGGAGCAGTACTTC
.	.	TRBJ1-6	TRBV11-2	CASSPTPQGINSPLHF	TGTGCCAGCAGCCCCACCCCCCAGGGAATTAATTCACCCCTCCACTTT
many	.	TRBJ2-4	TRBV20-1	CSARGDLNIQYF	TGCAGTGCTAGAGGGGACCTAAACATTCAGTACTTC
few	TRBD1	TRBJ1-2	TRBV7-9	CASSQERRTGTGGFYGYTF	TGTGCCAGCAGCCAAGAAAGACGAACCGGGACAGGGGGATTCTATGGCTACACCTTC
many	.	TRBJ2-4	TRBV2	CASSEAGAKNIQYF	TGTGCCAGCAGTGAGGCCGGAGCCAAAAACATTCAGTACTTC
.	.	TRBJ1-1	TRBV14	CASSDRGETEAFF	TGTGCCAGCAGCGATCGGGGAGAAACTGAAGCTTTCTTT
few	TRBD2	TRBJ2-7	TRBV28	CASSQSGNTYEQYF	TGTGCCAGCAGCCAAAGCGGGAACACCTACGAGCAGTACTTC
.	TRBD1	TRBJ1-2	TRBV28	CASSAPAGGDGYGYTF	TGTGCCAGCAGTGCTCCCGCAGGGGGCGACGGCTATGGCTACACCTTC
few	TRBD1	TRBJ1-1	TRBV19	CASTRTGGLNTEAFF	TGTGCCAGTACCAGGACAGGGGGCTTGAACACTGAAGCTTTCTTT
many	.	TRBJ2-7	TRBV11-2	CASSFVEQYF	TGTGCCAGCAGCTTTGTCGAGCAGTACTTC
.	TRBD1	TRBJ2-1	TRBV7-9	CASSINRGSPYNEQFF	TGTGCCAGCAGTATAAACAGGGGCTCCCCCTACAATGAGCAGTTCTTC
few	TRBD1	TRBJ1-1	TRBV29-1	CSVSGQGGRAEAFF	TGCAGCGTTTCGGGACAGGGAGGGAGGGCTGAAGCTTTCTTT
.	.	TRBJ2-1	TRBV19	CASSRVLVLDLEQFF	TGTGCCAGTAGTAGGGTTCTGGTCCTAGATCTTGAGCAGTTCTTC
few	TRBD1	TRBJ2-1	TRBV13	CASSLGQGAYEQFF	TGTGCCAGCAGCTTAGGACAGGGGGCGTATGAGCAGTTCTTC
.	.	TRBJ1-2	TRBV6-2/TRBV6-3	CASSGYGYTF	TGTGCCAGCAGCGGCTATGGCTACACCTTC
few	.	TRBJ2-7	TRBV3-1	CASSQDRQSSYEQYF	TGTGCCAGCAGCCAAGACAGACAATCCTCCTACGAGCAGTACTTC
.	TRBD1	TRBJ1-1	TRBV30	CAWRGQGLFMGLNTEAFF	TGTGCCTGGAGGGGACAGGGGCTCTTCATGGGCCTTAACACTGAAGCTTTCTTT
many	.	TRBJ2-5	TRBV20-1	CSARDEGRAETQYF	TGCAGTGCTAGAGATGAGGGAAGGGCCGAGACCCAGTACTTC